These T cell receptor beta chains were read from a single sample in a study of siplizumab effects on memory and regulatory T cells. Generated by immunoSEQ multiplex PCR, the TCRdb table keeps only in-frame clones and is missing some. The data show some 70,000 clones, approximately 89% seen once. Sequencing was performed on Tregs sorted from blood. The source is a human donor in good health. The conserved cysteine and the conserved F or W are not part of the CDR3 here. Not all rows give a size; the values are once, few, many and, for expanded clones, a class.

v_call: TRBV5-1
clone_size: medium-sized
j_call: TRBJ2-2
cdr3_aa: ASSLAHSGSNTGELF

v_call: TRBV29-1
clone_size: -
j_call: TRBJ2-3
cdr3_aa: SVEVRAGEDTQY

v_call: TRBV9
clone_size: -
j_call: TRBJ2-1
cdr3_aa: ASSSGTSGNNEQF

v_call: TRBV5-1
clone_size: -
j_call: TRBJ1-1
cdr3_aa: ASSFGSAEAF

v_call: TRBV11-3
clone_size: -
j_call: TRBJ2-3
cdr3_aa: ASSDAIAGAADTQY

v_call: TRBV29-1
clone_size: -
j_call: TRBJ2-1
cdr3_aa: SVLGFANNEQF

v_call: TRBV5-1
clone_size: -
j_call: TRBJ2-4
cdr3_aa: ASSLVGTSGRMENIQY

v_call: TRBV2
clone_size: -
j_call: TRBJ2-1
cdr3_aa: ASRWRSAPGGPDNEQF

v_call: TRBV15
clone_size: few
j_call: TRBJ2-1
cdr3_aa: ATSRGGTSGSWKNEQF

v_call: TRBV11-3
clone_size: once
j_call: TRBJ2-3
cdr3_aa: ASSFVGGGDTQY

v_call: TRBV5-1
clone_size: -
j_call: TRBJ1-4
cdr3_aa: ASCDIPAQEKLF

v_call: TRBV29-1
clone_size: -
j_call: TRBJ1-1
cdr3_aa: SVISRGLHTEAF

v_call: TRBV4-3
clone_size: -
j_call: TRBJ2-7
cdr3_aa: ASSRGTSGYEQY

v_call: TRBV6-1
clone_size: -
j_call: TRBJ1-4
cdr3_aa: ASRVAGENEKLF

v_call: TRBV9
clone_size: -
j_call: TRBJ2-1
cdr3_aa: ASSPLRLPSYNEQF